The sequence of this T cell receptor beta chain was determined in a study of T cells in Graves' hyperthyroidism and ophthalmopathy. Amplification yielded TCR beta CDR3 regions, with RNA transcripts as the source. TCR CDR3 regions were first amplified by RT-PCR with HTBI primers. TCRdb reanalysed the multiplex PCR reads using MiXCR and keeps one entry per CDR3 protein. The profile shows around 400,000 distinct CDR3 sequences, approximately 14% of them singletons. The V gene lost 6 bases and the J gene lost 4 bases, with 16 bases spanning the gap. Germline V gene data show CDR1 as GTSNPN and CDR2 as SVGIG (reference sequence). The CDR3 spans 14 residues. This sample holds PBMCs from under 11 ml fresh peripheral blood.

The rearrangement links TRBV30 to TRBJ1-3, with a possible D match to TRBD1 (6 bases). Material: blood. The TCR comes from a woman aged 55 to 70 with Graves' ophthalmopathy. The CDR3 region has the DNA TGTGCCTGTTTCCGAACAGGGTACGGAAACACCATATATTTT. Its translation is CACFRTGYGNTIYF.